This passage covers 30 T cell receptor beta chains from one sample sequenced in a study of blood T cell repertoires in COVID-19. Generated by immunoSEQ multiplex PCR, the TCRdb table keeps only in-frame clones and is missing some. The sample has more than 200,000 clones; around 82% are singletons. The sample was PBMCs or T cells enriched from blood (not recorded which). The receptors here all came from a young man with acute COVID-19.

CDR3 amino acids: CASSFRVLAGGLTDTQYF. CDR3 sequence (DNA): TGTGCCAGCAGTTTTAGGGTCCTAGCGGGGGGCCTGACAGATACGCAGTATTTT. V and J are TRBV28 and TRBJ2-3; TRBD2 aligns across 11 bases. V gave up 3 bases and J gave up 3 bases; unmatched junction bases: 11. Germline V gives CDR1 MDHEN, CDR2 SYDVKM. The CDR3 length is 18 residues.

The rearrangement joins TRBV7-9 to TRBJ1-4; D is undetermined. Germline CDR1 reads SEHNR; CDR2 reads FQNEAQ (reference sequence). Between the trimmed V and J ends, which lost 8 bases and 5 bases, there was a span of 15 bases. The CDR3 has 14 amino acids. The CDR3 here is CASRTIAVNEKLFF. The CDR3 DNA reads as TGTGCCAGCCGAACAATAGCTGTAAATGAAAAACTGTTTTTT.

The sample holds one count of this clone. The gene calls are TRBV7-3 and TRBJ2-7; 9 positions agree with TRBD1. V lost 0 bases and J lost 2; bases outside the gene matches: 14. The CDR3 consists of 19 residues. Germline V CDR1 and CDR2: SGHTA, FQGTGA. CDR3 DNA: TGTGCCAGCAGCTTAACGTGCGGGACAGGGTTTTGTCGCCCCTACGAGCAGTACTTC. This codes for CASSLTCGTGFCRPYEQYF.

This chain links TRBV10-3 with TRBJ1-1; tentatively, D is TRBD1 (5 bases). V was trimmed by 5 bases and J by 7 bases, leaving 17 bases between them. This CDR3 spans 14 amino acids. Germline assignment: CDR1 ENHRY and CDR2 SYGVKD. CDR3 sequence (DNA): TGTGCCATCAGTACAGGAGCGGAGGGTAATGAAGCTTTCTTT. The encoded protein is CAISTGAEGNEAFF.

The chain links TRBV6-6 to TRBJ2-3; unclear D gene. The CDR3 loop spans 14 amino acids. V lost 4 bases, J lost 4 bases, and 12 bases lay in between. Per germline, CDR1 MNHNY and CDR2 SVGAGI (reference sequence). The CDR3: CASSSEPPADTQYF. In nucleotides, the CDR3 is TGTGCCAGCAGTTCGGAGCCCCCCGCAGATACGCAGTATTTT.

This clone has just one count. V is TRBV29-1 and J is TRBJ1-3; D perhaps matches TRBD1 (6 bases). The CDR3 contains 14 residues. Germline CDR1 and CDR2: SQVTM and ANQGSEA. Trimming removed 7 bases from V and 4 bases from J, with 17 bases in between. The CDR3 nucleotides are TGCAGCGCCGAAATACAGGGTAAAGGAAACACCATATATTTT. Encoded protein: CSAEIQGKGNTIYF.

The V and J genes are TRBV7-9 and TRBJ1-3; 8 bases match TRBD1. The germline gives CDR1 SEHNR, CDR2 FQNEAQ (reference sequence). Trimming removed 3 bases from V and 3 bases from J; junction bases left unmatched: 1. This CDR3 region has 14 residues. CDR3 bases: TGTGCCAGCAGCTTGACAGGGGATGGAAACACCATATATTTT. This sequence encodes CASSLTGDGNTIYF.

The rearrangement links TRBV7-3 to TRBJ1-2; the D is unclear. V gave up 1 base and J gave up 5 bases, with 8 bases separating them. This CDR3 region has 13 residues. Germline CDR1 is SGHTA and CDR2 is FQGTGA. Here the CDR3 DNA reads TGTGCCAGCAGCTTAAAGGGCGGGTATGGCTACACCTTC. Translating gives CASSLKGGYGYTF.

This sequence joins TRBV10-1 and TRBJ2-3; D is undetermined. Trimming left V 2 bases short and J 7 bases short, with 10 bases between. Looked up from germline, CDR1 is WNHNN and CDR2 is SYGVQD (reference sequence). The CDR3 covers 13 residues. The CDR3 is CASSEDWANTQYF. CDR3 DNA sequence: TGCGCCAGCAGTGAGGATTGGGCCAATACGCAGTATTTT.

The chain is built from TRBV4-1 and TRBJ2-3; 7 bases line up with TRBD2. V gave up 3 bases and J gave up 3 bases; unmatched junction bases: 3. The CDR3 is 14 residues long. Germline V lookup: CDR1 MGHRA, CDR2 YSYEKL. CDR3 sequence reads: CASSHLAATDTQYF. DNA for the CDR3: TGCGCCAGCAGCCACCTAGCGGCGACAGATACGCAGTATTTT.

The gene calls are TRBV27 and TRBJ2-7; 8 nucleotides match TRBD1. This CDR3 has 14 amino acids. CDR1 and CDR2 from the germline V gene are MNHEY and SMNVEV (reference sequence). V dropped 5 bases and J dropped 5; count of bases not matched to a gene: 8. The CDR3 sequence is CASSPGQGVDEQYF. The CDR3 DNA reads TGTGCCAGCAGTCCCGGACAGGGAGTTGACGAGCAGTACTTC.

This sequence joins TRBV2 and TRBJ2-7; D ambiguous. The CDR3 is 15 amino acids. V dropped 0 bases and J dropped 1 base, with 10 bases sitting between them. The germline V gene has CDR1 SNHLY and CDR2 FYNNEI. The CDR3: CASSEAQQTSYEQYF. The CDR3, as DNA: TGTGCCAGCAGTGAAGCGCAGCAGACTTCCTACGAGCAGTACTTC.

This sequence joins TRBV5-5 and TRBJ1-1; unclear D gene. V was clipped by 0 bases and J by 1 base, with 4 bases between them. CDR3 length: 13 amino acids. The germline V gene has CDR1 SGHKS and CDR2 YYEKEE (reference sequence). CDR3 region: CASSLGRNTEAFF. CDR3 sequence (DNA): TGTGCCAGCAGCTTGGGGAGGAACACTGAAGCTTTCTTT.

This clone was seen a handful of times. V is TRBV6-5 and J is TRBJ1-1; 10 bases fit TRBD1. The germline gives CDR1 MNHEY, CDR2 SVGAGI. CDR3 length: 14 amino acids. V gave up 6 bases and J gave up 6 bases; unmatched junction bases: 7. CDR3 in amino acids: CASRETGGAAEAFF. The DNA of the CDR3 is TGTGCCAGCAGGGAGACAGGGGGCGCCGCTGAAGCTTTCTTT.

The genes are TRBV5-4 and TRBJ2-7; TRBD1 is a possible D gene (5 bases). This CDR3 has 11 residues. Germline V gene lookup returns CDR1 SGHNT and CDR2 YYREEE (reference sequence). The germline V and J ends were trimmed by 3 bases and 7 bases, with 8 bases remaining between them. CDR3 DNA sequence: TGTGCCAGCAGCTCAGGGCGGGAGCAGTACTTC. Encoded protein: CASSSGREQYF.

The rearrangement uses TRBV12-2 and TRBJ2-7; TRBD1 is the table's D call, not checked against the DNA. TRBV12-2 is recorded as a pseudogene. The CDR3 totals 13 residues. The chain's CDR3 is CASRFRTGGEQYF. CDR3 bases: TGTGCAAGTCGCTTCCGGACAGGGGGCGAGCAGTACTTC.

This clone was counted many times. The V call is TRBV4-2, the J call TRBJ2-5; D is possibly TRBD2 (6 bases). CDR3 length: 15 amino acids. Trimming took 1 base from V and 2 from J, leaving 11 bases between them. Per germline, CDR1 LGHNA and CDR2 YNFKEQ. The CDR3 DNA reads TGTGCCAGCAGCCAAGGGACGACTAGACAAGAGACCCAGTACTTC. Translating gives CASSQGTTRQETQYF.

The chain joins TRBV3-1 (or the pseudogene TRBV3-2) to TRBJ1-6; weak D call: TRBD1 (6 bases). Trimming removed 3 bases from V and 7 bases from J, with 16 bases in between. There are 16 residues in the CDR3. Germline loops: CDR1 LGHDT, CDR2 YNNKEL (reference sequence). The DNA of the CDR3 is TGTGCCAGCAGCCATCGCGGACAGAAAGGCAATTCACCCCTCCACTTT. Translation gives CASSHRGQKGNSPLHF.

This clone was seen at least ten times. The chain carries TRBV21-1 and TRBJ2-3; TRBD2 is the table's D call, not checked against the DNA. TRBV21-1 is a pseudogene locus. The CDR3 totals 16 residues. CDR3 sequence reads: CASSTFGLAGFDTQYF. The DNA of the CDR3 is TGTGCCAGCAGCACGTTCGGACTAGCGGGGTTTGATACGCAGTATTTT.

The genes are TRBV3-1 (or the pseudogene TRBV3-2) and TRBJ2-3; 7 nucleotides line up with TRBD2. Per germline, CDR1 LGHDT and CDR2 YNNKEL (reference sequence). Unmatched junction bases numbered 2, after V lost 2 bases and J lost 0 bases. CDR3 size: 15 residues. The DNA of the CDR3 is TGTGCCAGCAGCCAACAAGCGGGGAGCACAGATACGCAGTATTTT. Its protein product is CASSQQAGSTDTQYF.

The rearrangement joins TRBV28 to TRBJ1-2, with TRBD1 identical over 8 bases. Looked up from germline, CDR1 is MDHEN and CDR2 is SYDVKM. V lost 6 bases to trimming and J lost 7 bases; unmatched junction nucleotides: 7. The CDR3 is 13 amino acids. CDR3 loop: CASSQPGGGGYTF. The CDR3 nucleotides read TGTGCCAGCAGCCAACCAGGGGGCGGTGGCTACACCTTC.

The chain couples TRBV2 to TRBJ2-3; 9 bases line up with TRBD2. The CDR3 length is 14 residues. Germline V lookup: CDR1 SNHLY, CDR2 FYNNEI. V shed 6 bases, J shed 5 bases, and the junction held 6 bases outside the gene matches. The CDR3 region has the DNA TGTGCCAGCAGCCTAGGACTAGCGAGAGATACGCAGTATTTT. Encoded protein: CASSLGLARDTQYF.

The rearrangement joins TRBV5-5 to TRBJ1-1, with TRBD1 matching over 8 bases. CDR3 size: 13 residues. Germline-derived CDR1 and CDR2 are SGHKS and YYEKEE (reference sequence). V gave up 5 bases and J gave up 5 bases; unmatched junction bases: 5. DNA of the CDR3: TGTGCCAGCAGTCAGACAGGGGAGACTGAAGCTTTCTTT. Amino acids: CASSQTGETEAFF.

This clone appeared a few times. The chain employs TRBV6-5 and TRBJ1-2; TRBD1 might be the D (5 bases). Germline V CDR1 and CDR2: MNHEY, SVGAGI. V was pared by 9 bases and J by 1 base, with 18 bases between. The CDR3 length is 15 residues. CDR3 DNA sequence: TGTGCCAGTCTTAAATCCGGGACTCATAACTATGGCTACACCTTC. Translated: CASLKSGTHNYGYTF.

This clone was detected only a few times. The chain uses TRBV19 and TRBJ2-7; 8 bases are shared with TRBD1. From germline, CDR1 is LNHDA and CDR2 SQIVND (reference sequence). CDR3 length equals 15 residues. The V gene end was trimmed by 4 bases and the J gene end by 1 base; junction bases not matched to a gene: 6. CDR3 sequence (DNA): TGTGCCAGTAGTAGAGAGGACAGGGCGTCCTACGAGCAGTACTTC. Encoded protein: CASSREDRASYEQYF. Full variable domain (rest looked up from reference TRBV19 and TRBJ2-7): DGGITQSPKYLFRKEGQNVTLSCEQNLNHDAMYWYRQDPGQGLRLIYYSQIVNDFQKGDIAEGYSVSREKKESFPLTVTSAQKNPTAFYLCASSREDRASYEQYFGPGTRLTVT.

The CDR3 nucleotides read TGTGCCAGCAGCTTAACTTTAGGAGGGGGCGGTCGGACTGAAGCTTTCTTT. Its translation is CASSLTLGGGGRTEAFF. This chain joins TRBV7-9 and TRBJ1-1, with 7 bases lining up with TRBD1. V shed 2 bases, J shed 5 bases, and the junction held 14 bases outside the gene matches. This CDR3 comprises 17 residues. The V gene's germline CDR1 is SEHNR and CDR2 FQNEAQ (reference sequence). The entire variable domain, with the rest obtained from reference TRBV7-9 and TRBJ1-1, is as follows: DTGVSQNPRHKITKRGQNVTFRCDPISEHNRLYWYRQTLGQGPEFLTYFQNEAQLEKSRLLSDRFSAERPKGSFSTLEIQRTEQGDSAMYLCASSLTLGGGGRTEAFFGQGTRLTVV.

The chain joins TRBV7-3 to TRBJ2-3; 8 positions match TRBD2. Per the germline V gene, CDR1 is SGHTA and CDR2 is FQGTGA. This CDR3 has 14 residues. V shed 4 bases and J 4 bases; nucleotides not matched to a gene: 4. CDR3 coding DNA: TGTGCCAGCAGCTCCGGACTAGCTTCAGATACGCAGTATTTT. It specifies CASSSGLASDTQYF.

The V call is TRBV28, the J call TRBJ2-3, with 7 bases aligning to TRBD1. Germline loops: CDR1 MDHEN, CDR2 SYDVKM. Trimming took 2 bases from V and 0 from J; bases not matched to a gene: 8. The CDR3 is made up of 17 amino acids. CDR3 residues: CASSLPRQGASTDTQYF. In nucleotides, the CDR3 is TGTGCCAGCAGTTTACCACGACAGGGAGCTAGCACAGATACGCAGTATTTT.

This clone has just one count. This chain uses TRBV30 with TRBJ2-3; 12 bases match TRBD2. CDR1 and CDR2 (germline): GTSNPN, SVGIG (reference sequence). This CDR3 comprises 17 residues. Unmatched junction bases numbered 12, after V lost 5 bases and J lost 3 bases. CDR3 sequence (DNA): TGTGCCTGGGACCCCCTGAGGACTAGCGGGATAACAGATACGCAGTATTTT. Protein product: CAWDPLRTSGITDTQYF.

This chain joins TRBV4-1 and TRBJ1-1, with TRBD1 matching 8 bases. CDR1 MGHRA and CDR2 YSYEKL come from the germline V gene. V dropped 5 bases and J dropped 5; count of bases not matched to a gene: 4. The CDR3 has 13 residues. As DNA, the CDR3 is TGCGCCAGCAGCGGCAGGGGGCGTACTGAAGCTTTCTTT. This gives the protein CASSGRGRTEAFF.